This is a list of T cell receptor beta chains from one sample in a study of shared T cell receptors in the human thymus. Repertoires were generated with immunoSEQ multiplex PCR, while TCRdb's copy carries only in-frame clones and drops some. The sample shows approximately 580,000 clones, approximately 78% of them seen only once. The sample was also linked to a second study, of human thymus T cells.

The sample comprised thymocytes. The receptors were gathered from a boy younger than two with a congenital heart defect. CDR3s include the opening cysteine and the closing phenylalanine or tryptophan. The order of the fields is D gene, J gene, clone size, V gene, CDR3 length, CDR3 protein, CDR3 DNA. D genes are given only for firm matches. Only part of the rows carry a size: once, few, many, or a class if the clone is expanded.

>NA|TRBJ2-1|NA|TRBV25-1|16
CASSAAEVGRTNEQFF
TGTGCCAGCAGTGCGGCGGAGGTTGGGAGGACCAATGAGCAGTTCTTC
>NA|TRBJ2-7|NA|TRBV27|14
CASSSWLATYEQYF
TGTGCCAGCAGTTCATGGTTAGCTACCTACGAGCAGTACTTC
>TRBD2|TRBJ2-7|NA|TRBV27|17
CASSTSGLAVISYEQYF
TGTGCCAGCAGTACCTCGGGACTAGCGGTCATCTCCTACGAGCAGTACTTC
>TRBD1|TRBJ2-7|NA|TRBV7-3|15
CASSLTGTGDYEQYF
TGTGCCAGCAGCTTAACGGGGACAGGGGACTACGAGCAGTACTTC
>TRBD2|TRBJ2-2|NA|TRBV5-1|17
CASSLDGLAGGTGELFF
TGCGCCAGCAGCTTGGATGGACTAGCGGGAGGTACCGGGGAGCTGTTTTTT
>NA|TRBJ2-7|NA|TRBV5-1|12
CASSLSGVEQYF
TGCGCCAGCAGCTTATCAGGGGTAGAGCAGTACTTC
>NA|TRBJ2-7|NA|TRBV14|15
CASSQGENYSYEQYF
TGTGCCAGCAGCCAAGGAGAGAACTACTCCTACGAGCAGTACTTC
>NA|TRBJ2-2|NA|TRBV19|15
CASSMKKRDTGELFF
TGTGCCAGTAGTATGAAGAAGCGAGACACCGGGGAGCTGTTTTTT
>TRBD2|TRBJ2-2|NA|TRBV27|16
CASSLSGLAGFGELFF
TGTGCCAGCAGTTTATCGGGACTAGCGGGATTCGGGGAGCTGTTTTTT
>NA|TRBJ2-5|NA|TRBV14|14
CASSQPAGRETQYF
TGTGCCAGCAGCCAACCCGCGGGGAGAGAGACCCAGTACTTC
>NA|TRBJ2-5|NA|TRBV9|15
CASSVSEGAQETQYF
TGTGCCAGCAGCGTCAGCGAGGGTGCCCAAGAGACCCAGTACTTC
>TRBD2|TRBJ2-1|NA|TRBV7-6|16
CASSSRGLAEFNEQFF
TGTGCCAGCAGCTCCCGAGGACTAGCGGAATTCAATGAGCAGTTCTTC
>TRBD1|TRBJ2-7|NA|TRBV29-1|15
CSVEVPGQGPYEQYF
TGCAGCGTTGAAGTCCCGGGACAGGGGCCGTACGAGCAGTACTTC
>TRBD2|TRBJ2-5|NA|TRBV9|16
CASSVDASGAQETQYF
TGTGCCAGCAGCGTAGACGCTAGCGGGGCCCAAGAGACCCAGTACTTC
>NA|TRBJ2-3|NA|TRBV6-6|15
CASSDPTGYTDTQYF
TGTGCCAGCAGTGACCCCACGGGATACACAGATACGCAGTATTTT
>TRBD2|TRBJ2-7|NA|TRBV27|18
CASTPGVLAGELGNEQYF
TGTGCCAGCACCCCCGGGGTCCTAGCGGGAGAACTGGGTAACGAGCAGTACTTC
>NA|TRBJ2-5|NA|TRBV5-1|16
CASSSGAGGWGETQYF
TGCGCCAGCAGCTCGGGAGCGGGCGGATGGGGGGAGACCCAGTACTTC
>NA|TRBJ1-1|NA|TRBV5-4|14
CASSLWAGNTEAFF
TGTGCCAGCAGCTTATGGGCTGGCAACACTGAAGCTTTCTTT
>NA|TRBJ2-5|NA|TRBV5-1|15
CASSLLAALGETQYF
TGCGCCAGCAGCTTACTAGCAGCCCTGGGGGAGACCCAGTACTTC
>NA|TRBJ2-3|NA|TRBV11-2|17
CASRNARQNISTDTQYF
TGTGCCAGCAGGAATGCTAGACAGAACATTAGCACAGATACGCAGTATTTT
>TRBD1|TRBJ1-1|NA|TRBV29-1|15
CSVPRPGTGNTEAFF
TGCAGCGTCCCTCGCCCCGGGACAGGGAACACTGAAGCTTTCTTT
>TRBD2|TRBJ2-5|once|TRBV5-6|18
CASSCGQREGRGQETQYF
TGTGCCAGCAGCTGCGGCCAGCGGGAGGGCCGGGGGCAAGAGACCCAGTACTTC
>NA|TRBJ2-1|once|TRBV5-4|15
CASSLDVASYNEQFF
TGTGCCAGCAGCTTGGACGTGGCTTCCTACAATGAGCAGTTCTTC
>TRBD2|TRBJ2-7|NA|TRBV30|17
CAWSKPTETSGTYEQYF
TGTGCCTGGAGTAAGCCCACTGAGACTAGCGGGACCTACGAGCAGTACTTC
>TRBD1|TRBJ2-7|few|TRBV29-1|14
CSVQQGAMRYEQYF
TGCAGCGTCCAACAGGGGGCGATGCGGTACGAGCAGTACTTC
>NA|TRBJ1-3|NA|TRBV5-1|16
CASRPTFTGFGNTIYF
TGCGCCAGCAGACCGACCTTCACAGGGTTCGGAAACACCATATATTTT
>TRBD1|TRBJ1-4|NA|TRBV5-6|14
CASSNGQAPSWTFF
TGTGCCAGCAGCAACGGACAGGCTCCTTCCTGGACGTTTTTT
>TRBD2|TRBJ2-5|NA|TRBV7-7|20
CASSSHYQLGRTSDQETQYF
TGTGCTAGCAGCTCCCACTATCAACTCGGGCGGACTAGCGACCAAGAGACCCAGTACTTC
>NA|TRBJ2-5|NA|TRBV19|17
CASSPSGQGLYQETQYF
TGTGCCAGTAGTCCTTCTGGACAAGGGTTGTACCAAGAGACCCAGTACTTC
>TRBD2|TRBJ2-5|NA|TRBV14|17
CASSPPPGEGLWETQYF
TGTGCCAGCAGCCCCCCCCCGGGGGAGGGACTTTGGGAGACCCAGTACTTC
>TRBD1|TRBJ1-5|NA|TRBV28|15
CASTGTVSSNQPQHF
TGTGCCAGCACTGGGACAGTCTCTAGCAATCAGCCCCAGCATTTT
>NA|TRBJ2-2|NA|TRBV19|16
CASSIGGPTGTGELFF
TGTGCCAGTAGTATAGGGGGCCCCACAGGTACCGGGGAGCTGTTTTTT
>TRBD1|TRBJ1-5|NA|TRBV27|16
CASSYPGQGAGQPQHF
TGTGCCAGCTCCTACCCGGGACAGGGAGCGGGTCAGCCCCAGCATTTT
>TRBD2|TRBJ2-2|NA|TRBV29-1|15
CSAAREASDHGELFF
TGCAGCGCTGCCCGGGAGGCTAGCGACCACGGGGAGCTGTTTTTT
>TRBD2|TRBJ2-4|NA|TRBV29-1|16
CSVPSGRTGLENIQYF
TGCAGCGTACCTAGCGGGCGGACTGGGTTGGAAAACATTCAGTACTTC
>TRBD2|TRBJ2-7|NA|TRBV4-3|18
CASSQEDGGSGRAYEQYF
TGCGCCAGCAGCCAAGAAGACGGTGGGAGCGGGAGGGCTTACGAGCAGTACTTC
>TRBD2|TRBJ2-1|once|TRBV27|17
CASLPSLGLAGAYEQFF
TGTGCCAGTCTCCCCTCTCTAGGACTAGCGGGAGCTTATGAGCAGTTCTTC
>NA|TRBJ1-2|NA|TRBV13|12
CASSGRVYGYTF
TGTGCCAGCAGCGGCAGGGTCTATGGCTACACCTTC
>NA|TRBJ2-7|NA|TRBV7-9|12
CASSPGWREQYF
TGTGCCAGCAGCCCCGGATGGAGGGAGCAGTACTTC